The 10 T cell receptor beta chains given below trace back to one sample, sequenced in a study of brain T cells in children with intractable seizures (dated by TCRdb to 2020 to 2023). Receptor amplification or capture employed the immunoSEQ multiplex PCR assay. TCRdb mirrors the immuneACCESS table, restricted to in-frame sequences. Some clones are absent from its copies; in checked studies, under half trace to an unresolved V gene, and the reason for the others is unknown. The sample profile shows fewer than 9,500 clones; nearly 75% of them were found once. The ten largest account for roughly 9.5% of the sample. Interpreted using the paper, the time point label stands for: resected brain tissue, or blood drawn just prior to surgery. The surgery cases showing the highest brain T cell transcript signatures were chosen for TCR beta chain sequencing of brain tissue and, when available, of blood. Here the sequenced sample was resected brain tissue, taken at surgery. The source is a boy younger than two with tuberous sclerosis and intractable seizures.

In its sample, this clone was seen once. The CDR3 region has the DNA TGCAGCGTTGAAGAACTCGGGAATAGGTATGGCTACACCTTC. It yields the protein CSVEELGNRYGYTF. The V and J genes are TRBV29-1 and TRBJ1-2, with D unresolved. The CDR3 covers 14 residues. Germline V lookup: CDR1 SQVTM, CDR2 ANQGSEA. Trimming took off 0 bases at V and 5 bases at J, with 13 bases between the two ends.

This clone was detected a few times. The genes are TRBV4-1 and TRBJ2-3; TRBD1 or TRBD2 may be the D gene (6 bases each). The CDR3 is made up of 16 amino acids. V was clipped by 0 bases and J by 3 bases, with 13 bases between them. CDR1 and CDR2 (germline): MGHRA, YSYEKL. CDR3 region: CASSQEVGGRTDTQYF. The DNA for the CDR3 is TGCGCCAGCAGCCAAGAGGTGGGGGGCCGAACAGATACGCAGTATTTT.

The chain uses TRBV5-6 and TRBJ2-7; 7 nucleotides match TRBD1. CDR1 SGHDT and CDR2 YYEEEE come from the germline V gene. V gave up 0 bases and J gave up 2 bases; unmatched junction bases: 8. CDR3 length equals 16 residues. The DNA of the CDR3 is TGTGCCAGCAGCTTGGGGGACAGAATATTAACCTACGAGCAGTACTTC. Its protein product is CASSLGDRILTYEQYF.

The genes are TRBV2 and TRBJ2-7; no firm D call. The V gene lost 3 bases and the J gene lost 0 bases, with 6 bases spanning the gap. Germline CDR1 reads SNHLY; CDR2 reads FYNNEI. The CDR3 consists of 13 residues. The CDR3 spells CASSDSNSYEQYF. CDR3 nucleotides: TGTGCCAGCAGTGACTCAAACTCCTACGAGCAGTACTTC. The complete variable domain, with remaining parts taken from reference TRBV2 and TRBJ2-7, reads EPEVTQTPSHQVTQMGQEVILRCVPISNHLYFYWYRQILGQKVEFLVSFYNNEISEKSEIFDDQFSVERPDGSNFTLKIRSTKLEDSAMYFCASSDSNSYEQYFGPGTRLTVT.

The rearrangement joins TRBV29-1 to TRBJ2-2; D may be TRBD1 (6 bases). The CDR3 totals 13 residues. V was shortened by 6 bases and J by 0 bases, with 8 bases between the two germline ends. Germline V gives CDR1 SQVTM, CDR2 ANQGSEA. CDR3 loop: CSVGQTNTGELFF. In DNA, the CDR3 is TGCAGCGTAGGACAGACGAACACCGGGGAGCTGTTTTTT.

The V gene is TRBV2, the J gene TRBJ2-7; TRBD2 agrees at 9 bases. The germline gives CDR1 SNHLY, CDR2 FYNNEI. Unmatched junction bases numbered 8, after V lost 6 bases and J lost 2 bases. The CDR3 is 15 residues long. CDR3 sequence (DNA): TGTGCCAGCAGGTCAAAGACTAGCGGTACCTACGAGCAGTACTTC. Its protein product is CASRSKTSGTYEQYF.

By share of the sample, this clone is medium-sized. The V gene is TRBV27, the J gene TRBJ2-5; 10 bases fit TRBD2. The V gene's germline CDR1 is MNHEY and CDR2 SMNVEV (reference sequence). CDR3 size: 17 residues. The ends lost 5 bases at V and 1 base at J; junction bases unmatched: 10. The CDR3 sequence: CASSLLLSGRAQETQYF. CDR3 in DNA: TGTGCCAGCAGTCTCCTCCTAAGCGGGAGGGCCCAAGAGACCCAGTACTTC.

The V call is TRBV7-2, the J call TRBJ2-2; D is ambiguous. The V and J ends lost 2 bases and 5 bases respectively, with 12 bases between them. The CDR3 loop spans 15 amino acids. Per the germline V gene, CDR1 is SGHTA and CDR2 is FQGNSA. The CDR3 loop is CASSLSSMATGELFF. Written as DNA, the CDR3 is TGTGCCAGCAGCTTATCCTCTATGGCGACCGGGGAGCTGTTTTTT. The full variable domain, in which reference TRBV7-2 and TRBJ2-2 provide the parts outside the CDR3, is GAGVSQSPSNKVTEKGKDVELRCDPISGHTALYWYRQSLGQGLEFLIYFQGNSAPDKSGLPSDRFSAERTGGSVSTLTIQRTQQEDSAVYLCASSLSSMATGELFFGEGSRLTVL.

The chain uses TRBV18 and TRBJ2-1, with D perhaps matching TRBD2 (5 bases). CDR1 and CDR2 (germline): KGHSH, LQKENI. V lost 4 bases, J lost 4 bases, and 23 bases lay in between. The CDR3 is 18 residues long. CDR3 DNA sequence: TGTGCCAGCTCACTAAGGCGCCCAATAACCGGGAATTACAATGAGCAGTTCTTC. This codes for CASSLRRPITGNYNEQFF.

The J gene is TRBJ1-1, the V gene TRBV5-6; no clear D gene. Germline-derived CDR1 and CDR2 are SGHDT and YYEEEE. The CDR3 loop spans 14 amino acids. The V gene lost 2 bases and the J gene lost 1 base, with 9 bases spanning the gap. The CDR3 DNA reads TGTGCCAGCAGCTTAAATATGGGGAACACTGAAGCTTTCTTT. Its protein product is CASSLNMGNTEAFF. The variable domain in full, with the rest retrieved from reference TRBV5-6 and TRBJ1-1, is DAGVTQSPTHLIKTRGQQVTLRCSPKSGHDTVSWYQQALGQGPQFIFQYYEEEERQRGNFPDRFSGHQFPNYSSELNVNALLLGDSALYLCASSLNMGNTEAFFGQGTRLTVV.